These 29 T cell receptor beta chains originate from one sample sequenced in a study of metastatic and nonmetastatic thyroid tumors. Every patient was untreated before thyroid surgery. MiXCR was used by TCRdb to re-call the PCR reads. The profile shows about 39,000 clones, around 20% of them singletons. The sequencing input was blood. The source is a female donor with papillary thyroid cancer or a benign thyroid nodule (not recorded which). Some clones in this sample may be carry-over from other donors' samples.

In its sample, this clone was seen many times. The rearrangement links TRBV6-5 to TRBJ2-1, with 7 nucleotides matching TRBD2. This CDR3 spans 14 amino acids. The V gene's germline CDR1 is MNHEY and CDR2 SVGAGI. V shed 0 bases and J 9 bases; nucleotides not matched to a gene: 5. This chain's CDR3 is CASSYSRESGEQFF. The CDR3, as DNA: TGTGCCAGCAGTTACTCGCGGGAGAGTGGTGAGCAGTTCTTC.

Note on this clone: With a much larger clone just one base away, this may be a read error. V usage is TRBV20-1 and J usage is TRBJ2-7, with TRBD1 matching over 8 bases. This CDR3 spans 14 amino acids. CDR1 DFQATT and CDR2 SNEGSKA come from the germline V gene (reference sequence). CDR3 sequence (DNA): TGCAGTGCACCGTACAGGGGGGATTTCTACGAGCAGTGCTTC. Translation: CSAPYRGDFYEQCF.

The chain joins TRBV19 to TRBJ1-2; D unresolved. The CDR3 is made up of 13 amino acids. With 3 bases removed from V and 6 bases from J, the gap between germline ends came to 11 bases. Germline-derived CDR1 and CDR2 are LNHDA and SQIVND (reference sequence). Here the CDR3 DNA reads TGTGCCAGTAGTATGGGGTGGACGGATGGCTACACCTTC. Its protein is CASSMGWTDGYTF.

This clone was counted many times. The chain combines TRBV20-1 with TRBJ1-1, with TRBD1 matching 10 bases. The CDR3 sequence is 15 residues long. The germline CDR1 and CDR2 sequences are DFQATT and SNEGSKA (reference sequence). Trimming took 6 bases from V and 5 from J; bases not matched to a gene: 12. DNA of the CDR3: TGCAGTGCCCCTCAGACCCGACAGGGGGCAACTGAAGCTTTCTTT. It translates to CSAPQTRQGATEAFF.

This clone showed up just once. The chain couples TRBV20-1 to TRBJ2-7; weak D call: TRBD2 (5 bases). The CDR3 spans 15 residues. The V and J ends lost 1 base and 1 base respectively, with 14 bases between them. Germline V gene lookup returns CDR1 DFQATT and CDR2 SNEGSKA (reference sequence). In DNA, the CDR3 is TGCAGTGCTAGAGTCGTTGTACTAGATTCCTACGAGCAGTACTTC. Translated: CSARVVVLDSYEQYF.

The V call is TRBV28, the J call TRBJ2-4, with 9 bases that match TRBD1. The CDR3 consists of 16 residues. Germline trimming cut 11 bases from V and 2 bases from J; bases unmatched to any gene: 13. From germline, CDR1 is MDHEN and CDR2 SYDVKM. For the CDR3, the DNA is TGTGCCTGCATATTCAGAGGGACAGGGACCAAAAACATTCAGTACTTC. Translation: CACIFRGTGTKNIQYF.

This clone was seen repeatedly, ten times or more. The gene calls are TRBV11-3 and TRBJ2-3, with TRBD2 identical over 8 bases. The CDR3 consists of 16 residues. Germline values: CDR1 SGHNT, CDR2 YENEEA. The trim removed 1 base at V and 6 bases at J, leaving 9 bases unmatched. CDR3 sequence (DNA): TGTGCCAGCAGCTTAGTGGGAGCGGGGGCGTGGGATACGCAGTATTTT. As protein: CASSLVGAGAWDTQYF. The complete variable domain, with remaining parts taken from reference TRBV11-3 and TRBJ2-3, reads EAGVVQSPRYKIIEKKQPVAFWCNPISGHNTLYWYLQNLGQGPELLIRYENEEAVDDSQLPKDRFSAERLKGVDSTLKIQPAELGDSAVYLCASSLVGAGAWDTQYFGPGTRLTVL.

This clone came up a few times. A read error may explain this, as a much larger clone is one base away. The identical CDR3 is also encoded by other nucleotide sequences in the sample. V and J are TRBV6-1 and TRBJ2-2; TRBD2 might be the D (5 bases). The CDR3 has 14 amino acids. CDR1 MNHNS and CDR2 SASEGT come from the germline V gene. CDR3 nucleotide sequence: TGTGCCAGCAGTAGTTTAGCAGAAACCGGGGAGCTTTTTTTT. Its translation: CASSSLAETGELFF.

Notes on this clone: No DNA is shown, since the ends of the CDR3 on it are uncertain; the CDR3 is the one TCRdb lists. The J gene is TRBJ2-3, the V gene TRBV12-3 or TRBV12-4. From its first to its last residue, the CDR3 has 20 amino acids. The chain's CDR3 is CASSLAGTETQYFGPDTQYF.

This clone was recorded many times. The chain recombines TRBV19 with TRBJ1-3, with TRBD1 matching 8 bases. Trimming removed 10 bases from V and 0 bases from J; junction bases left unmatched: 8. This CDR3 region has 15 residues. From germline, CDR1 is LNHDA and CDR2 SQIVND (reference sequence). The CDR3 DNA reads as TGTGCCACCCGGTCGGGACAGGTCTCTGGAAACACCATATATTTT. Translating it yields CATRSGQVSGNTIYF.

The V call is TRBV5-1, the J call TRBJ2-1; 9 nucleotides align to TRBD1. The CDR3 contains 15 residues. Looked up from germline, CDR1 is SGHRS and CDR2 is YFSETQ. V shed 4 bases and J 7 bases; nucleotides not matched to a gene: 9. CDR3 bases: TGCGCCAGCAGCCCCTGGACAGGGGCCTGGAATGAGCAGTTCTTC. Residues: CASSPWTGAWNEQFF.

The sample holds a few counts of this clone. The chain carries TRBV9 and TRBJ2-7; 10 bases map to TRBD1. The ends lost 4 bases at V and 3 bases at J; junction bases unmatched: 10. In germline, CDR1 is SGDLS, CDR2 YYNGEE. This CDR3 contains 16 residues. CDR3 amino acids: CASSPGSGTGDYEQYF. The CDR3 nucleotides are TGTGCCAGCAGCCCAGGATCCGGGACAGGGGACTACGAGCAGTACTTC.

As to this clone: Possible read error: a much larger clone is one base away. The same CDR3 also results from other DNA sequences found in this sample. The chain combines TRBV28 with TRBJ2-1, with D possibly being TRBD1 or TRBD2 (5 bases each). The V and J ends lost 3 bases and 7 bases respectively, with 13 bases between them. The germline V gene has CDR1 MDHEN and CDR2 SYDVKM. CDR3 length: 14 amino acids. The DNA of the CDR3 is TGTGCCAGCAGTTTGGGGACCCTTGCTAATGAGCAGTTCTTC. Translated: CASSLGTLANEQFF. Looking up the rest from reference TRBV28 and TRBJ2-1 gives the full variable domain: DVKVTQSSRYLVKRTGEKVFLECVQDMDHENMFWYRQDPGLGLRLIYFSYDVKMKEKGDIPEGYSVSREKKERFSLILESASTNQTSMYLCASSLGTLANEQFFGPGTRLTVL.

This clone was counted many times. This rearrangement joins TRBV18 to TRBJ2-2; perhaps D is TRBD1 or TRBD2 (5 bases each). V was clipped by 3 bases and J by 4 bases, with 15 bases between them. The length of the CDR3 is 16 residues. CDR1 and CDR2 (germline): KGHSH, LQKENI. The CDR3 sequence: CASSPAGSWGTGELFF. The CDR3 DNA is TGTGCCAGCTCACCGGCAGGGAGTTGGGGCACCGGGGAGCTGTTTTTT.

This clone came up many times. This chain connects TRBV4-3 to TRBJ1-4; weak D call: TRBD1 (5 bases). V was cut by 4 bases and J by 6 bases, with 18 bases left in between. The length of the CDR3 is 16 residues. Germline V CDR1 and CDR2: LGHNA, YSLEER. CDR3 sequence (DNA): TGCGCCAGCAGCCGAAGCCGGGCTCTAGGGGATGAAAAACTGTTTTTT. Its protein product is CASSRSRALGDEKLFF.

Details on this clone: A much more abundant neighbour one base away suggests this may be a read error. The chain is built from TRBV7-7 and TRBJ2-1; 7 bases are shared with TRBD1. The germline CDR1 and CDR2 sequences are SSHAT and FNYEAQ (reference sequence). The CDR3 loop spans 13 amino acids. CDR3 residues: CAISLTGANEQFF. The CDR3 nucleotides read TGTGCTATCAGCTTAACAGGGGCGAATGAGCAGTTCTTC.

This clone was counted a few times. A junction boundary mismatches the germline segment, possibly from a read error. The chain uses TRBV7-9 and TRBJ2-5; D perhaps matches TRBD1 (6 bases). This CDR3 is built from 13 residues. Germline CDR1 SEHNR, CDR2 FQNEAQ (reference sequence). The CDR3 spells CASGRTVEDTQYF. The CDR3 region has the DNA TGTGCCAGCGGACGGACAGTCGAAGATACCCAGTACTTC. Full variable domain (outside the CDR3, taken from reference TRBV7-9 and TRBJ2-5): DTGVSQNPRHKITKRGQNVTFRCDPISEHNRLYWYRQTLGQGPEFLTYFQNEAQLEKSRLLSDRFSAERPKGSFSTLEIQRTEQGDSAMYLCASGRTVEDTQYFGPGTRLLVL.

Regarding this clone: Since no conserved phenylalanine or tryptophan closes the CDR3, a read error is the likely cause. The V and J genes are TRBV10-1 and TRBJ2-7; D might be TRBD2 (5 bases). This CDR3 is 14 amino acids long. Per the germline V gene, CDR1 is WNHNN and CDR2 is SYGVQD (reference sequence). Trimming cost V 0 bases and J 7 bases, with 13 bases left between them. CDR3 region: CASSESRGMWEQYL. The CDR3 DNA sequence: TGCGCCAGCAGTGAGTCCCGAGGGATGTGGGAGCAGTACCTC.

A word on this clone: A read error is possible here, since a much larger clone lies one base away. V is TRBV2 and J is TRBJ1-6; perhaps TRBD1 as D (6 bases). This CDR3 has 14 amino acids. The ends were cut back, 2 bases at V and 8 bases at J, with 10 bases in the middle. Germline V gene sequence: CDR1 SNHLY, CDR2 FYNNEI. The CDR3 nucleotides are TGTGCCAGCAGTGAATTTTCAGGGGATTCACCCCTCCACTTT. Translated, it gives CASSEFSGDSPLHF.

In the case of this clone: The junction differs from germline at one of its ends, possibly a read error. This chain links TRBV27 with TRBJ2-1, with 10 bases lining up with TRBD2. This CDR3 is 15 amino acids long. Germline V lookup: CDR1 MNHEY, CDR2 SMNVEV (reference sequence). CDR3 DNA: TGTGTCAGCAGTTTAGTACTAGCGGGATACAATGAGCAGTTCTTC. This sequence encodes CVSSLVLAGYNEQFF.

In this sample, this clone turned up once. One base away lies a much larger clone, so this may be a sequencing read error. The DNA is left out, because the CDR3 cannot be placed on it with certainty; the CDR3 is given as TCRdb lists it. The CDR3 here is CISVSSSGQDYSYEQYF. The chain recombines TRBV7-5 with TRBJ2-7; the table assigns TRBD1, which was not confirmed against the DNA. TRBV7-5 is deemed a pseudogene. The CDR3 extends over 17 residues, inclusive of both ends.

This clone was recorded many times. This sequence joins TRBV4-2 and TRBJ1-4; TRBD1 aligns across 7 bases. From germline, CDR1 is LGHNA and CDR2 YNFKEQ. The CDR3 covers 15 residues. The ends lost 5 bases at V and 4 bases at J; junction bases unmatched: 7. CDR3 in DNA: TGTGCCAGCAGCTTACAAGGGACAGATAATGAAAAACTGTTTTTT. It codes for CASSLQGTDNEKLFF.

Many counts were recorded for this clone. V usage is TRBV9 and J usage is TRBJ1-3, with unresolved D. The CDR3 runs 14 residues. CDR1 is SGDLS and CDR2 is YYNGEE in the germline V gene. Deletions cut 1 base from V and 4 bases from J, with 9 bases between. The CDR3 region is CASSVTSGGNTIYF. The CDR3 DNA sequence: TGTGCCAGCAGCGTAACCTCTGGGGGAAACACCATATATTTT.

This clone was found many times. V is TRBV3-1 and J is TRBJ2-5; 8 bases agree with TRBD2. The CDR3 length is 16 residues. Unmatched junction bases numbered 10, after V lost 5 bases and J lost 2 bases. Germline loops: CDR1 LGHDT, CDR2 YNNKEL (reference sequence). CDR3 DNA sequence: TGTGCCAGCAGCTACCTGGCGGCGGGAGGTCAAGAGACCCAGTACTTC. It is translated as CASSYLAAGGQETQYF.

This clone has a count of ten or more. The J gene is TRBJ1-1, the V gene TRBV12-5; D might be TRBD1 (5 bases). Trimming pared 1 base from V and 11 bases from J, leaving 11 bases between. CDR1 LGHNT and CDR2 FRNRAP come from the germline V gene. CDR3 length: 12 amino acids. CDR3 sequence (DNA): TGTGCTAGTGGTTTGGGGCAGGGTAGGGCTTTCTTT. Its protein product is CASGLGQGRAFF.

The rearrangement uses TRBV20-1 and TRBJ2-7; 8 nucleotides line up with TRBD2. Germline V gene data show CDR1 as DFQATT and CDR2 as SNEGSKA (reference sequence). The CDR3 sequence is 17 residues long. The J segment lost 3 bases and the V segment lost 4 bases, leaving 17 bases of the junction unmatched. The CDR3 DNA follows: TGCAGTGCTATATCCCCGGGGCGAGCGGGAGATGACTACGAGCAGTACTTC. It is translated as CSAISPGRAGDDYEQYF.

Comment on this clone: One end of the junction fails to match germline, which may point to a read error. The rearrangement joins TRBV20-1 to TRBJ1-1, with 7 bases matching TRBD1. CDR1 is DFQATT, CDR2 SNEGSKA, per germline (reference sequence). The CDR3 totals 17 residues. The CDR3 reads CGARPDRATLWNTEAFF. In nucleotides, the CDR3 is TGCGGTGCTCGCCCCGACAGGGCCACTCTTTGGAACACTGAAGCTTTCTTT.

The sample holds many counts of this clone. This chain joins TRBV27 and TRBJ2-1, with unresolved D. Germline values: CDR1 MNHEY, CDR2 SMNVEV (reference sequence). The CDR3 is 12 amino acids. V was clipped by 4 bases and J by 7 bases, with 8 bases between them. The CDR3 nucleotides are TGTGCCAGCAGTTCCTGGGATAATGAGCAGTTCTTC. This encodes CASSSWDNEQFF.

As concerns this clone: Since a much larger clone is just one base distant, this may be a read error. This chain links TRBV5-1 with TRBJ2-7, with D possibly matching TRBD2 (5 bases). The CDR3 is made up of 12 amino acids. Germline values: CDR1 SGHRS, CDR2 YFSETQ. The CDR3 sequence is CASSLDDYEQHF. The CDR3 bases are TGCGCCAGCAGCTTGGACGACTACGAGCAGCACTTC.